The 26 T cell receptor beta chains below were found in one sample sequenced in a study of tumor-infiltrating lymphocytes in primary liver carcinoma. The investigators made TCR beta cDNA from about 510 ng total RNA, using a constant-region primer. The TCR beta library was amplified through three nested multiplex PCR rounds in a modified ARM-PCR procedure. In the first two PCR rounds, TRBV1-TRBV30 forward primers were paired with a C-beta reverse primer, and each round lasted approximately 10 cycles. TCRdb independently ran MiXCR on the multiplex PCR reads; one entry per CDR3 protein. The sample consists of about 200,000 distinct CDR3 sequences, around 60% of them appearing once. The researchers obtained blood RNA from unsorted whole blood and also extracted germline DNA. The material sequenced was peripheral blood. The receptors come from an older woman with primary liver carcinoma and hepatitis B virus infection.

The chain links TRBV11-2 to TRBJ2-2, with D perhaps matching TRBD1 (5 bases). This CDR3 spans 17 amino acids. V was clipped by 2 bases and J by 1 base, with 14 bases between them. The germline CDR1 and CDR2 sequences are SGHAT and FQNNGV. CDR3 nucleotides: TGTGCCAGCAGCTTACTGGTGACAGACTTGAACACCGGGGAGCTGTTTTTT. Encoded protein: CASSLLVTDLNTGELFF.

This clonotype has a handful of counts. The germline gene is not matched at one end of the junction; a read error may be the cause. The chain joins TRBV6-5 to TRBJ2-6, with 9 bases matching TRBD2. This CDR3 contains 24 residues. Germline CDR1 is MNHEY and CDR2 is SVGAGI. In DNA form, the CDR3 reads TGTGTCAGCAGACCCCACCCCCTAGCGGGATACCTTCTCCCTTCCATCTCTGGGGCCAACGTCCTGACTTTC. Protein: CVSRPHPLAGYLLPSISGANVLTF.

This clonotype was seen many times. This rearrangement joins TRBV5-4 to TRBJ1-5; the match to TRBD1 covers 7 bases. Germline V gives CDR1 SGHNT, CDR2 YYREEE (reference sequence). Trimming cost V 0 bases and J 4 bases; bases outside gene matches: 4. The CDR3 sequence is 15 residues long. The CDR3, as DNA: TGTGCCAGCAGCTTGGGGACGGACAGGAATCAGCCCCAGCATTTT. Residues: CASSLGTDRNQPQHF.

Worth noting for this clonotype: At one boundary the junction diverges from the germline segment, which might be a read error. J is TRBJ2-1 and V is TRBV29-1; tentative D call: TRBD1 (5 bases). Germline CDR1 SQVTM, CDR2 ANQGSEA. The CDR3 sequence is 14 residues long. This chain's CDR3 is CSVEGRPAYDEQFF. In nucleotides, the CDR3 is TGCAGCGTTGAGGGGCGTCCAGCCTACGATGAGCAGTTCTTC.

Worth noting for this clonotype: A much larger clone differs by one base, so this may be a read error. CDR3 coding DNA: TGTGCCAACACCGAAAGGGGACGTGACACAGATACGCAGTATTTT. Translation: CANTERGRDTDTQYF. The chain carries TRBV6-1 and TRBJ2-3; possibly TRBD1 or TRBD2 for D (5 bases each). The V gene lost 10 bases and the J gene lost 2 bases, with 19 bases spanning the gap. The length of the CDR3 is 15 residues. The germline gives CDR1 MNHNS, CDR2 SASEGT.

For this clonotype: A much larger clone differs by one base, so this may be a read error. The chain uses TRBV5-6 and TRBJ2-3; D gene uncertain. The germline V gene has CDR1 SGHDT and CDR2 YYEEEE. CDR3 length: 14 amino acids. The CDR3 is CASSLDISTNTQYF. CDR3 in DNA: TGTGCCAGCAGCTTGGACATCAGCACAAATACGCAGTATTTT.

Ten or more counts support this clonotype. The chain is built from TRBV5-1 and TRBJ2-1, with 11 bases that match TRBD2. V trimming: 7 bases; J trimming: 8 bases; junction bases outside the gene matches: 11. This CDR3 has 15 amino acids. Germline loops: CDR1 SGHRS, CDR2 YFSETQ. The CDR3 reads CASRTVTSGSYEQFF. Written as DNA, the CDR3 is TGCGCCAGCCGTACGGTCACTAGCGGGAGCTATGAGCAGTTCTTC.

Regarding this clonotype: With a much larger clone just one base away, this may be a read error. The chain couples TRBV12-3 or TRBV12-4 to TRBJ2-7; 10 positions agree with TRBD1. CDR3 length: 12 residues. The CDR3 loop reads CDSSDRDRGLYF. CDR3 DNA sequence: TGTGACAGCAGTGACCGGGACAGGGGTCTGTACTTC.

Of note for this clonotype: Mismatch with germline at one junction end may stem from a read error. The V gene is TRBV14, the J gene TRBJ1-4, with TRBD1 identical over 7 bases. Looked up from germline, CDR1 is SGHDN and CDR2 is FVKESK. CDR3 length: 15 residues. CDR3 sequence reads: CASRLTGTENEKLSF. The DNA for the CDR3 is TGTGCCAGCCGTCTGACCGGGACAGAAAATGAAAAACTGTCTTTT. The full variable domain, its missing parts supplied by reference TRBV14 and TRBJ1-4, is EAGVTQFPSHSVIEKGQTVTLRCDPISGHDNLYWYRRVMGKEIKFLLHFVKESKQDESGMPNNRFLAERTGGTYSTLKVQPAELEDSGVYFCASRLTGTENEKLSFGSGTQLSVL.

This clonotype is categorized as medium-sized. The chain links TRBV11-2 to TRBJ2-3; TRBD1 or TRBD2 may be the D gene (6 bases each). Trimming shortened V by 4 bases and J by 4 bases, and 18 bases separated the two germline ends. The CDR3 consists of 16 residues. Germline V gives CDR1 SGHAT, CDR2 FQNNGV. CDR3 amino acids: CASSYGRGHRADTQYF. CDR3 DNA sequence: TGTGCCAGCAGCTACGGCCGGGGGCATCGGGCAGATACGCAGTATTTT.

The CDR3 loop is CASKKRGTDTQHF. Here the CDR3 DNA reads TGTGCCAGCAAGAAGCGGGGCACAGATACGCAGCATTTT. This chain joins TRBV28 and TRBJ2-3; maybe TRBD1 (5 bases). The DNA end favors TRBJ1-5, so the J call may be wrong. CDR3 size: 13 residues. Looked up from germline, CDR1 is MDHEN and CDR2 is SYDVKM.

This clonotype was recorded at least ten times. The chain couples TRBV6-6 to TRBJ1-6; D unclear. Trimming shortened V by 2 bases and J by 6 bases, and 2 bases separated the two germline ends. In germline, CDR1 is MNHNY, CDR2 SVGAGI (reference sequence). The CDR3 spans 12 residues. The CDR3 loop reads CASSYVNSPLHF. DNA of the CDR3: TGTGCCAGCAGTTACGTTAATTCACCCCTCCACTTT.

The chain uses TRBV12-3 or TRBV12-4 and TRBJ1-6; 7 nucleotides align to TRBD1. V dropped 6 bases and J dropped 10; count of bases not matched to a gene: 6. The CDR3 is 13 residues long. CDR3 in amino acids: CASSRQDRSPLHF. The DNA of the CDR3 is TGTGCCAGCAGCAGACAGGACAGGTCACCCCTCCACTTT.

In its sample, this clonotype was seen many times. The V call is TRBV11-1, the J call TRBJ2-6; weak D call: TRBD1 (5 bases). CDR3 length equals 15 residues. With 5 bases removed from V and 4 bases from J, the gap between germline ends came to 12 bases. Per the germline V gene, CDR1 is SGHAT and CDR2 is FQDESV (reference sequence). CDR3 in amino acids: CASSQRGSGANVLTF. The CDR3, as DNA: TGTGCCAGCAGCCAAAGGGGTTCAGGGGCCAACGTCCTGACTTTC.

The chain carries TRBV5-1 and TRBJ1-2; TRBD1 matches at 8 bases. This CDR3 region has 17 residues. Trimming removed 0 bases from V and 4 bases from J; junction bases left unmatched: 11. Germline CDR1 is SGHRS and CDR2 is YFSETQ. The CDR3 DNA follows: TGCGCCAGCAGCTTGGATTCGGAGTCGGACAGGGCCTATGGCTACACCTTC. Translating it yields CASSLDSESDRAYGYTF.

This chain uses TRBV6-6 with TRBJ2-7; TRBD2 matches at 8 bases. Trimming at V came to 9 bases and at J to 6 bases, leaving 25 bases not matched to a gene. Germline V gene lookup returns CDR1 MNHNY and CDR2 SVGAGI (reference sequence). This CDR3 region has 18 residues. The CDR3 protein is CASNYPRRAAAGVCEQYF. CDR3 nucleotide sequence: TGTGCCAGTAATTACCCCCGCCGCGCTGCAGCGGGAGTTTGCGAGCAGTACTTC.

The count of this clonotype is one. The V and J genes are TRBV5-1 and TRBJ2-3; D perhaps matches TRBD1 (6 bases). V was clipped by 4 bases and J by 1 base, with 13 bases between them. Germline lookup yields CDR1 SGHRS and CDR2 YFSETQ. The CDR3 length is 15 residues. In DNA form, the CDR3 reads TGCGCCAGCAGCCCGAGGGGGTCCGGCACAGATACGCAGTATTTT. Protein sequence: CASSPRGSGTDTQYF.

This clonotype was detected a few times. The CDR3 spells CASSQTVNYGYTF. For the CDR3, the DNA is TGTGCCAGCAGTCAGACAGTGAACTATGGCTACACCTTC. The V and J genes are TRBV6-1 and TRBJ1-2; a weak D match, TRBD1 (5 bases). The germline V gene encodes CDR1 MNHNS and CDR2 SASEGT. Trimming pared 5 bases from V and 2 bases from J, leaving 9 bases between. The length of the CDR3 is 13 residues.

In the case of this clonotype: A clone one base away is much larger, so this may be a read error. The V gene is TRBV6-6, the J gene TRBJ2-7; D possibly corresponds to TRBD2 (6 bases). This CDR3 comprises 15 residues. V was shortened by 6 bases and J by 1 base, with 16 bases between the two germline ends. The germline V gene encodes CDR1 MNHNY and CDR2 SVGAGI (reference sequence). Here the CDR3 reads CASSSRLGESYEQYF. The DNA of the CDR3 is TGTGCCAGCAGCTCCCGACTAGGGGAGTCCTACGAGCAGTACTTC.

In regard to this clonotype: A junction boundary mismatches the germline segment, possibly from a read error. CDR3 coding DNA: TGTGCCAGCAGCCCTGGACATAACGCTGAAGCTTACTTT. Translation: CASSPGHNAEAYF. The chain links TRBV11-3 to TRBJ1-1, with D tentatively TRBD1 (5 bases). The germline V gene has CDR1 SGHNT and CDR2 YENEEA. CDR3 length equals 13 residues.

This clonotype came up a few times. V and J are TRBV7-9 and TRBJ2-2, with 10 bases fitting TRBD1. The CDR3 loop spans 16 amino acids. J gave up 6 bases and V 5 bases, and 9 bases lay outside the gene matches. Germline assignment: CDR1 SEHNR and CDR2 FQNEAQ (reference sequence). This CDR3 is CASSQQDRGSAGELFF. The CDR3 DNA reads as TGTGCCAGCAGCCAACAGGACAGGGGGAGTGCCGGGGAGCTGTTTTTT.

Concerning this clonotype itself: A read error is likely, as this CDR3 ends without the conserved phenylalanine or tryptophan. The CDR3 loop is CASRLTYGYTL. The DNA for the CDR3 is TGTGCCAGCAGACTGACCTATGGCTACACCCTC. The rearrangement joins TRBV6-1 to TRBJ1-2; no firm D call. V lost 6 bases to trimming and J lost 4 bases, with 6 bases between them. In germline, CDR1 is MNHNS, CDR2 SASEGT. CDR3 size: 11 residues.

Concerning this clonotype itself: Possible read error: a much larger clone is one base away. The J gene is TRBJ2-1, the V gene TRBV29-1; the D gene could be TRBD1 or TRBD2 (6 bases each). The last part of the DNA fits TRBJ2-7 better; the J call may be wrong. The CDR3 sequence is 16 residues long. Germline CDR1 is SQVTM and CDR2 is ANQGSEA. This chain's CDR3 is CSVESGAPSSYNEQYF. The DNA of the CDR3 is TGCAGCGTTGAGTCGGGGGCACCTAGCTCCTACAATGAGCAGTACTTC.

For this clonotype: Being one base from a much bigger clone, this may be a read error. The chain links TRBV6-5 to TRBJ2-1, with 10 positions matching TRBD2. The germline V gene has CDR1 MNHEY and CDR2 SVGAGI. This CDR3 comprises 15 residues. The CDR3 nucleotides are TGTGTCAGCAGTTTACTAGCGGGATCCTACAATGAGCAGTTCTTC. Amino acid sequence: CVSSLLAGSYNEQFF.

As for this clonotype: The missing conserved phenylalanine or tryptophan at the end of this CDR3 makes a read error likely. The DNA is left out, because the CDR3 cannot be placed on it with certainty; the CDR3 is given as TCRdb lists it. The chain is built from TRBV11-2 and TRBJ2-1. Including both end residues, the CDR3 is 14 amino acids long. Germline V gene data show CDR1 as SGHAT and CDR2 as FQNNGV. The CDR3 loop is CASSPYSRYRERFL.

This clonotype was counted ten times or more. V is TRBV11-2 and J is TRBJ2-3, with 11 positions matching TRBD2. The CDR3 runs 15 residues. The V segment lost 5 bases and the J segment 3 bases; nucleotides outside the gene matches: 4. Germline CDR1 reads SGHAT; CDR2 reads FQNNGV. The DNA of the CDR3 is TGTGCCAGCAGCCGGCGACTAGCGGGAACAGATACGCAGTATTTT. Protein: CASSRRLAGTDTQYF. The full variable domain, with the rest looked up from reference TRBV11-2 and TRBJ2-3, is EAGVAQSPRYKIIEKRQSVAFWCNPISGHATLYWYQQILGQGPKLLIQFQNNGVVDDSQLPKDRFSAERLKGVDSTLKIQPAKLEDSAVYLCASSRRLAGTDTQYFGPGTRLTVL.